This T cell receptor beta chain was captured in a study of blood T cell repertoires in COVID-19. Overall study: Acute and convalescent COVID-19 specimens originated in the United States, Italy and Spain. Nucleic acid was either cDNA or gDNA, and it came from T cells, B-cell-depleted T cells, or PBMCs.

Looked up from germline, CDR1 is SGHNT and CDR2 is YENEEA. The V segment lost 4 bases and the J segment 7 bases; nucleotides outside the gene matches: 5. The CDR3 has 15 amino acids. Measured with immunoSEQ multiplex PCR; TCRdb has only the in-frame clones, and not every one. The sample consists of approximately 240,000 clones, 70% to 85% of them appearing once. The source material was peripheral blood. This TCR was recovered from a woman of 80 years or more with active or convalescent COVID-19. The V call is TRBV11-3, the J call TRBJ2-1, with TRBD2 identical over 12 bases. CDR3 in amino acids: CASSWTSGAGNEQFF. CDR3 in DNA: TGTGCCAGCAGCTGGACTAGCGGGGCGGGAAATGAGCAGTTCTTC.